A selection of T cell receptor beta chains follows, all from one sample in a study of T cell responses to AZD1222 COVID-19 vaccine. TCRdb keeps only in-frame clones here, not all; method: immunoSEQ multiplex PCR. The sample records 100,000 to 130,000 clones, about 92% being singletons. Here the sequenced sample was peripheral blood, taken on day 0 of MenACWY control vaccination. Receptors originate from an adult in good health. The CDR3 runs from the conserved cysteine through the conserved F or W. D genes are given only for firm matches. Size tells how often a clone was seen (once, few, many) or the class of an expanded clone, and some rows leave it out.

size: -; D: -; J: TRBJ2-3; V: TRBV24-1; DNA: TGTGCCACCGCCAGGGCTAGCACAGATACGCAGTATTTT; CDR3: CATARASTDTQYF
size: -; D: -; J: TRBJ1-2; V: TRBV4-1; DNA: TGCGCCAGCAGCCAAGATCGCCGGGAGATTTATGGCTACACCTTC; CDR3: CASSQDRREIYGYTF
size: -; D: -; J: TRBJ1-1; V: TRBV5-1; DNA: TGCGCCAGCAGCAATTTGGACGGTATGAACACTGAAGCTTTCTTT; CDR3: CASSNLDGMNTEAFF
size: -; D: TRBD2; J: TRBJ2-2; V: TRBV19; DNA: TGTGCCAGTAGTATTGGACTAGCGGGGGGGTTAAACACCGGGGAGCTGTTTTTT; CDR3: CASSIGLAGGLNTGELFF
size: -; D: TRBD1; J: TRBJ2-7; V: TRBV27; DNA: TGTGCCAGCAGTACCCAAAGGGGACAGGGGATCTACGAGCAGTACTTC; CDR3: CASSTQRGQGIYEQYF
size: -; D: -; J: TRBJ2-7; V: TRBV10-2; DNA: TGCGCCACCAGCACACCACCGGGGTTACGGGACTACGAGCAGTACTTC; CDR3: CATSTPPGLRDYEQYF
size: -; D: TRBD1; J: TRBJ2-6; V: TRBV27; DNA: TGTGCCAGCAGTCCCCGGACAGGGTTGGCTGGGGCCAACGTCCTGACTTTC; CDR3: CASSPRTGLAGANVLTF
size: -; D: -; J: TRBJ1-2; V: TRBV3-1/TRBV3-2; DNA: TGTGCCAGCAGAGGCCAAAGCTATGGCTACACCTTC; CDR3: CASRGQSYGYTF
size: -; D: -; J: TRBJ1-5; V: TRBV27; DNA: TGTGCCAGCAGGACCCAAGTCAATCAGCCCCAGCATTTT; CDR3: CASRTQVNQPQHF
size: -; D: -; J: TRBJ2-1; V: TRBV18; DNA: TGTGCCAGCTCACCACCTTATCCGGGCTCCTACAATGAGCAGTTCTTC; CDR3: CASSPPYPGSYNEQFF
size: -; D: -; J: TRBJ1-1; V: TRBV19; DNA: TGTGCCAGTAGTATTGGAGGGACGGGGGGAAGTGAAGCTTTCTTT; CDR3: CASSIGGTGGSEAFF
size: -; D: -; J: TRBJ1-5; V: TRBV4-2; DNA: TGTGCCAGCAGCCAAGATCCCAATCAGCCCCAGCATTTT; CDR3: CASSQDPNQPQHF
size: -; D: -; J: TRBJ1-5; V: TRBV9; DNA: TGTGCCAGCAGCTTCGGGCGGGATCAGCCCCAGCATTTT; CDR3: CASSFGRDQPQHF
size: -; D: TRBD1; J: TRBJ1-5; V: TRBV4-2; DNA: TGTGCCAGCAGCCAACAACAGGGGGCCAGTTTTGATCAGCCCCAGCATTTT; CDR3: CASSQQQGASFDQPQHF
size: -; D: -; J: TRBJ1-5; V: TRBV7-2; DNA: TGTGCCAGCAGCTCCAGAGGTGGCAGGGCGAGCAATCAGCCCCAGCATTTT; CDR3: CASSSRGGRASNQPQHF
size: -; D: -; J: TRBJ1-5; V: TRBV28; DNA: TGTGCCAGCAGTCCCCCCCTTGAAGGAAGTCAGCCCCAGCATTTT; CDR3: CASSPPLEGSQPQHF
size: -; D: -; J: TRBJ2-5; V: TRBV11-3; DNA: TGTGCCAGCAGCTTAGATCCAACGTCCGCGACCCAGTACTTC; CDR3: CASSLDPTSATQYF
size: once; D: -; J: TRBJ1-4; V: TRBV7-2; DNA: TGTGCCACTAAGATAGGGAGCGGGGTAGGAAAACTGTTTTTT; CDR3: CATKIGSGVGKLFF
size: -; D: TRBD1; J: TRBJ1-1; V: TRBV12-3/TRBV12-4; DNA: TGTGCCAGCAGCCTGACAGGGGAAGCTTTCTTT; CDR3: CASSLTGEAFF
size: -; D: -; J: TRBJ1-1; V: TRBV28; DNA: TGTGCCAGCAGTTATCAAGCGTCCACTGAAGCTTTCTTT; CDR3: CASSYQASTEAFF
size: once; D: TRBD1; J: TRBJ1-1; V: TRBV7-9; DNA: TGTGCCAGCAGCTCCGGACAGGGAAGCACTGAAGCTTTCTTT; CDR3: CASSSGQGSTEAFF
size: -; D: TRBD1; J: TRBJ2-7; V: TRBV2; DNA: TGTGCCAGCAGGGACAGGAGCTCCTACGAGCAGTACTTC; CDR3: CASRDRSSYEQYF
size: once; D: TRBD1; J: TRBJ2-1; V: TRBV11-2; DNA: TGTGCCAGCAGTAACAGGGGAGTTTTAGACAATGAGCAGTTCTTC; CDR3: CASSNRGVLDNEQFF
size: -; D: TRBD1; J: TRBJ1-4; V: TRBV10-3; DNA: TGTGCCATCAGCCAAGGGACAGCAAGTAATGAAAAACTGTTTTTT; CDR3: CAISQGTASNEKLFF
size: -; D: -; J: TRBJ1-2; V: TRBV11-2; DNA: TGTGCCAGCAGCCGAACAGGGACCCATGGCTACACCTTC; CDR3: CASSRTGTHGYTF
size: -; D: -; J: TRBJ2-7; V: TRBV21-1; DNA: TGTGCCAGCAGCAACAAACGACCGGGACAGATTTCGGCATCCGCCATACCTGGCCACTACGAGCAGTACTTC; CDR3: CASSNKRPGQISASAIPGHYEQYF
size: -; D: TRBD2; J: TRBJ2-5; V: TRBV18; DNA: TGTGCCAGCTCACCATCCGGGACTAGAAGAACCGAGACCCAGTACTTC; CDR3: CASSPSGTRRTETQYF
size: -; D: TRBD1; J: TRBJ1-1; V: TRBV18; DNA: TGTGCCAGCTCACCCACACGACAGGGTAAGACCACTGAAGCTTTCTTT; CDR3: CASSPTRQGKTTEAFF
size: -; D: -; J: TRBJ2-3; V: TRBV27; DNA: TGTGCCAGCAGTTCGAGTGCAGATACGCAGTATTTT; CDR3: CASSSSADTQYF
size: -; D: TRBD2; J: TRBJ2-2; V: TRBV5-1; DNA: TGCGCCAGCAGCTTGGCGGGACTAGCGGGGGGAAGGCAAACCGGGGAGCTGTTTTTT; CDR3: CASSLAGLAGGRQTGELFF
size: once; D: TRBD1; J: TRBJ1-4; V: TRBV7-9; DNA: TGTGCCAGCAGCGCCACGGGACAGGAAAATGAAAAACTGTTTTTT; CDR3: CASSATGQENEKLFF
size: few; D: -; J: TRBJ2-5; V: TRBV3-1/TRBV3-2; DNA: TGTGCCAGCAGCCAAGAGGGACGGCCTGCCCAGTACTTC; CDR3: CASSQEGRPAQYF
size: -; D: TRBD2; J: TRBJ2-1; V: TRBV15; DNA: TGTGCCACCAGCAGAGGTGGTAGCGGGGGGGGATACAATGAGCAGTTCTTC; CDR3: CATSRGGSGGGYNEQFF
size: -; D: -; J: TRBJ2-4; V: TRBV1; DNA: TGCACCAGCAGCCAAGATCTAATGGGGACAGGGGTCGTGAAGGACAAAAACATTCAGTACTTC; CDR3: CTSSQDLMGTGVVKDKNIQYF
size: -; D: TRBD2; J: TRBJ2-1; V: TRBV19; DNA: TGTGCCAGTAGTATCGTGACTAGCGGGGCTAACAATGAGCAGTTCTTC; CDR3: CASSIVTSGANNEQFF
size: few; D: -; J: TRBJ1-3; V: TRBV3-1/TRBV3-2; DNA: TGTGCCAGCAGCCAAGATTTGGCCATGGCCGGAAACACCATATATTTT; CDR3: CASSQDLAMAGNTIYF
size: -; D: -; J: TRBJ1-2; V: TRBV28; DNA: TGTGCCAGCAGTCGCCGACAGGCCGTGGAGGTCTACACCTTC; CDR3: CASSRRQAVEVYTF
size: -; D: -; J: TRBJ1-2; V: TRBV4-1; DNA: TGCGCCAGCAGCCAAGAGGGGGGCGCCGACTATGGCTACACCTTC; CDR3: CASSQEGGADYGYTF
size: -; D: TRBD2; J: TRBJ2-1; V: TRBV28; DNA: TGTGCCAGCAGGAACGGGGGGGAAGTTTTCAATGAGCAGTTCTTC; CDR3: CASRNGGEVFNEQFF
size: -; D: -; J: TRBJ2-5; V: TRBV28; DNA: TGTGCCAGCAGTTATCCCCGGGCGGGGGCCCCGGGACAAGAGACCCAGTACTTC; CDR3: CASSYPRAGAPGQETQYF
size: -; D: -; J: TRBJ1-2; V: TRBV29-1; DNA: TGCAGCGTTGAAGATAGGAAACAGAGCTATGGCTACACCTTC; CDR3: CSVEDRKQSYGYTF
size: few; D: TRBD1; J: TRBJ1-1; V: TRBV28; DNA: TGTGCCAGCAGGGGGACAGAAGCCCTGAACACTGAAGCTTTCTTT; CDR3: CASRGTEALNTEAFF
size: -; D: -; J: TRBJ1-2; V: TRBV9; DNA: TGTGCCAGCAGCGTACGGGGTGGCTACACCTTC; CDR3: CASSVRGGYTF
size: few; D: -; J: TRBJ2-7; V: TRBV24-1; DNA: TGTGCCACCAGTGACATCCCCTACGAGCAGTACTTC; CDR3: CATSDIPYEQYF
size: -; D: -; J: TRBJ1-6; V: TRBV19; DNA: TGTGCCAGTAGTAATTATAATTCACCCCTCCACTTT; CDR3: CASSNYNSPLHF
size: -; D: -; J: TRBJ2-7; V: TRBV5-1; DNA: TGCGCCAGCAGCTTGGCGGGGGAAAGCTCCTACGAGCAGTACTTC; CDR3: CASSLAGESSYEQYF
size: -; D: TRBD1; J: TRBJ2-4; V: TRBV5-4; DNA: TGTGCCAGCGGGACAGGGTCCAAAAACATTCAGTACTTC; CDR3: CASGTGSKNIQYF
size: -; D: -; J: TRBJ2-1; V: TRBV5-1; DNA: TGCGCCAGCAGCTTGGCTGTTGGGGGGTCCAATGAGCAGTTCTTC; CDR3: CASSLAVGGSNEQFF
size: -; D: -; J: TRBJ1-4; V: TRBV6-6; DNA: TGTGCCAGCAGTTCTGAAAAACTGTTTTTT; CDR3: CASSSEKLFF
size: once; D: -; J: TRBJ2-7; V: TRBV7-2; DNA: TGTGCCAGCAGTCGAAATCAACAGGGCTTGGCAAACGAGCAGTACTTC; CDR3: CASSRNQQGLANEQYF
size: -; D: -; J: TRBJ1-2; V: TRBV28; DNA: TGTGCCATCACGGCCCCGAGGGGCTACACCTTC; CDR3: CAITAPRGYTF